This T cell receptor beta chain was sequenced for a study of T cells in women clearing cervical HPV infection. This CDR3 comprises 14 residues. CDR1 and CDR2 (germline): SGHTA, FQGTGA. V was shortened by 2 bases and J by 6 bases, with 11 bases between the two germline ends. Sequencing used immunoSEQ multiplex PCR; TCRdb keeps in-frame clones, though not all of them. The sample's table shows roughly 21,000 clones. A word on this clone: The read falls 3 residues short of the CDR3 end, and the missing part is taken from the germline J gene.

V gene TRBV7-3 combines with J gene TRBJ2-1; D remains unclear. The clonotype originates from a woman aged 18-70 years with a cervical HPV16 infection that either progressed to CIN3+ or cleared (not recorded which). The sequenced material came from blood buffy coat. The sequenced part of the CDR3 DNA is TGTGCCAGCAGCTTATTAGTGTCTCCCAATGAG. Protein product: CASSLLVSPNE. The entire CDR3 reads CASSLLVSPNEQFF.